Below, 3 T cell receptor beta chains from the same sample are listed, as sequenced in a study of T cell changes during pregnancy in multiple sclerosis. Profiled with immunoSEQ multiplex PCR; TCRdb holds only in-frame clones, not every one. Among approximately 88,000 clones listed, roughly 96% were seen once. This specimen consisted of peripheral blood, obtained in the second trimester of pregnancy. These receptors originate from a female donor with multiple sclerosis, enrolled in a pregnancy study.

The CDR3 DNA reads TGTGCCAGCAGTGAAACCAGGGGGAACACTGAAGCTTTCTTT. Residues: CASSETRGNTEAFF. The J gene is TRBJ1-1, the V gene TRBV2; TRBD1 is a possible D gene (6 bases). This CDR3 spans 14 amino acids. V was pared by 2 bases and J by 1 base, with 8 bases between. Germline CDR1 and CDR2: SNHLY and FYNNEI.

The CDR3 protein is CASSLGLAGNNEQFF. DNA for the CDR3: TGTGCCAGCAGCTTAGGTCTAGCGGGTAACAATGAGCAGTTCTTC. This rearrangement joins TRBV11-3 to TRBJ2-1, with 8 nucleotides matching TRBD2. From germline, CDR1 is SGHNT and CDR2 YENEEA. The CDR3 contains 15 residues. Losses at the gene ends were 1 base for V and 5 bases for J; bases not matched to a gene: 4.

The chain has TRBV28 and TRBJ2-1, with D possibly being TRBD2 (5 bases). CDR3 size: 14 residues. The ends were cut back, 2 bases at V and 4 bases at J, with 9 bases in the middle. Looked up from germline, CDR1 is MDHEN and CDR2 is SYDVKM. The CDR3 coding sequence is TGTGCCAGCAGTTTAGCGAGAGGGTACAATGAGCAGTTCTTC. Translation: CASSLARGYNEQFF.